This TCR beta chain is drawn from a study of CD4 T cells in relation to SARS-CoV-2 and coronaviruses. The CDR3 sequence is 13 residues long. Trimming pared 3 bases from V and 2 bases from J, leaving 7 bases between. CDR1 and CDR2 from the germline V gene are SGHDN and FVKESK. Study-wide findings and caveats: In around three fifths of donors, memory CD4+ clonotypes crossrecognized SARS-CoV-2 and at least one common cold coronavirus spike.

CD4+ T cells from unexposed donors were obtained before the COVID-19 pandemic (2011-2018). After 10 to 11 days of culture, CD4+ T cells were isolated. Cultures held roughly 2 million PBMCs per well with roughly 10 IU/ml IL-2. On days 3 and 7, cultures got half fresh IL-2 medium. This clone was seen only a few times. The antigen is undetermined. Sequencing used immunoSEQ multiplex PCR; TCRdb keeps in-frame clones, though not all of them. The sample contains 13,000 or so clones, more than 55% of which appear only once. The sample comprised CD4+ T cells from PBMCs, cultured in vitro. This rearrangement joins TRBV14 to TRBJ1-1; D unresolved. The clonotype originates from a human donor in good health. CDR3 residues: CASSQWVNTEAFF. CDR3 nucleotides: TGTGCCAGCAGCCAGTGGGTAAACACTGAAGCTTTCTTT.